Following are 32 T cell receptor beta chains from one sample sequenced in a study of T cells in Graves' hyperthyroidism and ophthalmopathy. Regions amplified from RNA transcripts were the TCR beta CDR3 regions. The HTBI primer set was used in a first-round RT-PCR of the TCR CDR3. MiXCR, applied by TCRdb to the multiplex PCR reads, yields one record per CDR3 protein. The data hold around 600,000 distinct CDR3 sequences, with about 14% observed a single time. The sequencing input was blood. The receptors were gathered from a woman between 45 and 60 years old with Graves' ophthalmopathy.

This clonotype was seen many times. This rearrangement joins TRBV7-9 to TRBJ2-7, with D unclear. V was pared by 9 bases and J by 3 bases, with 15 bases between. CDR3 length: 13 amino acids. Germline V gene sequence: CDR1 SEHNR, CDR2 FQNEAQ (reference sequence). The CDR3 protein is CASTGYDDYEQYF. The CDR3 DNA reads as TGTGCCAGTACCGGTTACGACGACTACGAGCAGTACTTC.

This clonotype appeared many times. The chain links TRBV5-8 to TRBJ1-5, with D unresolved. The CDR3 length is 15 residues. In germline, CDR1 is SGHTS, CDR2 YDEGEE. V was pared by 4 bases and J by 1 base, with 12 bases between. The CDR3 region is CASSPSVLSNQPQHF. CDR3 DNA sequence: TGTGCCAGCAGCCCCTCGGTTCTGAGCAATCAGCCCCAGCATTTT.

This chain uses TRBV19 with TRBJ2-1; a weak D match, TRBD2 (5 bases). The length of the CDR3 is 15 residues. V was cut by 7 bases and J by 4 bases, with 17 bases left in between. Germline V CDR1 and CDR2: LNHDA, SQIVND (reference sequence). The CDR3: CASTVDGEYYNEQFF. CDR3 in DNA: TGTGCCAGTACTGTGGACGGGGAGTATTACAATGAGCAGTTCTTC.

This clonotype has ten or more counts. One end of the junction fails to match germline, which may point to a read error. The J gene is TRBJ2-3, the V gene TRBV30; 7 nucleotides match TRBD2. The germline CDR1 and CDR2 sequences are GTSNPN and SVGIG (reference sequence). This CDR3 is 14 amino acids long. The DNA for the CDR3 is TGTGCCTGGACGTCTGGCGGGAGCATAGATACGCAGTATTTT. Translation: CAWTSGGSIDTQYF.

J is TRBJ1-4 and V is TRBV14; TRBD1 matches 10 bases. CDR1 and CDR2 from the germline V gene are SGHDN and FVKESK. The V and J ends lost 2 bases and 5 bases, in that order; junction bases with no gene match: 2. The CDR3 totals 15 residues. The CDR3 sequence is CASSQRTGGNEKLFF. In nucleotides, the CDR3 is TGTGCCAGCAGCCAACGGACAGGGGGGAATGAAAAACTGTTTTTT. The full variable domain, with the rest looked up from reference TRBV14 and TRBJ1-4, is EAGVTQFPSHSVIEKGQTVTLRCDPISGHDNLYWYRRVMGKEIKFLLHFVKESKQDESGMPNNRFLAERTGGTYSTLKVQPAELEDSGVYFCASSQRTGGNEKLFFGSGTQLSVL.

This clonotype was picked up many times. The V gene is TRBV6-2 or TRBV6-3, the J gene TRBJ1-1, with 7 bases that match TRBD1. Per the germline V gene, CDR1 is MNHEY and CDR2 is SVGEGT. Trimming took 7 bases from V and 2 from J; bases not matched to a gene: 7. The CDR3 has 14 residues. The CDR3 protein is CASNYGQANTEAFF. Here the CDR3 DNA reads TGTGCCAGCAACTACGGACAGGCAAACACTGAAGCTTTCTTT.

This clonotype has at least ten counts. The chain recombines TRBV28 with TRBJ1-2; D is uncertain. Germline CDR1 and CDR2: MDHEN and SYDVKM. The CDR3 runs 14 residues. Trimming removed 3 bases at V and 1 base at J, with 9 bases between. The CDR3 region has the DNA TGTGCCAGCAGTTTCTGGGAGGTTAACTATGGCTACACCTTC. Translation: CASSFWEVNYGYTF.

Points on this clonotype: A single base separates this from a much larger clone, so it may be a read error. The chain links TRBV15 to TRBJ1-1; TRBD1 is a possible D gene (5 bases). Germline V gene lookup returns CDR1 LNHNV and CDR2 YYDKDF (reference sequence). The CDR3 runs 13 residues. V lost 0 bases and J lost 7, with 9 bases in between. For the CDR3, the DNA is TGTGCCACCAGCAGAGAAAGGGGCGGTGAAGCTTTCTTT. Its translation: CATSRERGGEAFF.

This clonotype came up a few times. This chain connects TRBV4-3 to TRBJ1-5; D is perhaps TRBD1 (5 bases). In germline, CDR1 is LGHNA, CDR2 YSLEER. Trimming shortened V by 0 bases and J by 5 bases, and 11 bases separated the two germline ends. The CDR3 sequence is 15 residues long. The CDR3 DNA reads TGCGCCAGCAGCCAAGATTTCCAGGGTGATCAGCCCCAGCATTTT. Its translation: CASSQDFQGDQPQHF.

Comments on this clonotype: One base away lies a much larger clone, so this may be a sequencing read error. Lacking the conserved final phenylalanine or tryptophan, this CDR3 likely reflects a read error. The CDR3 spells CASSYSRWGTPEAFL. The CDR3 DNA is TGTGCCAGCAGTTACTCACGGTGGGGGACTCCCGAAGCTTTCCTT. The rearrangement joins TRBV6-5 to TRBJ1-1; a possible D gene is TRBD1 (5 bases). The CDR3 length is 15 residues. CDR1 is MNHEY, CDR2 SVGAGI, per germline. Trimming cost V 0 bases and J 8 bases, with 16 bases left between them.

In this sample, this clonotype turned up a few times. This chain uses TRBV27 with TRBJ2-5; D is undetermined. Germline V gives CDR1 MNHEY, CDR2 SMNVEV (reference sequence). Trimming removed 0 bases from V and 5 bases from J, with 22 bases in between. This CDR3 is 18 amino acids long. The DNA for the CDR3 is TGTGCCAGCAGTTTATCGCTTTATGGTATTCTTTCGGGCGAGACCCAGTACTTC. This translates into CASSLSLYGILSGETQYF.

This chain uses TRBV24-1 with TRBJ2-5; D is tentatively TRBD1 or TRBD2 (5 bases each). CDR3 size: 13 residues. The germline V and J ends were trimmed by 5 bases and 5 bases, with 11 bases remaining between them. Germline V lookup: CDR1 KGHDR, CDR2 SFDVKD. The CDR3 sequence is CATSAPGRETQYF. The CDR3 nucleotides read TGTGCCACCAGTGCGCCGGGACGGGAGACCCAGTACTTC.

This clonotype has ten or more counts. This chain uses TRBV10-3 with TRBJ1-5, with TRBD1 identical over 9 bases. Germline CDR1 reads ENHRY; CDR2 reads SYGVKD. The CDR3 totals 14 residues. Trimming removed 6 bases from V and 5 bases from J; junction bases left unmatched: 5. CDR3 in DNA: TGTGCCATCAGGGGACAGGGTCTCGATCAGCCCCAGCATTTT. Translation: CAIRGQGLDQPQHF.

This clonotype was counted ten times or more. The chain links TRBV6-2 or TRBV6-3 to TRBJ2-7; D is unclear. The V gene's germline CDR1 is MNHEY and CDR2 SVGEGT. The V gene lost 5 bases and the J gene lost 6 bases, with 17 bases spanning the gap. The CDR3 spans 14 residues. CDR3 nucleotide sequence: TGTGCCAGCAGTCTAATACTCGACTTGTCCGAGCAGTACTTC. Translation gives CASSLILDLSEQYF.

This clonotype was observed many times. V usage is TRBV7-8 and J usage is TRBJ1-5, with TRBD1 matching 7 bases. Germline lookup yields CDR1 SGHVS and CDR2 FQNEAQ. V was pared by 3 bases and J by 3 bases, with 5 bases of the junction left unmatched. The CDR3 sequence is 15 residues long. This chain's CDR3 is CASSLRDRINQPQHF. The DNA for the CDR3 is TGTGCCAGCAGCTTGCGGGACAGAATCAATCAGCCCCAGCATTTT.

This clonotype was counted at least ten times. The chain joins TRBV9 to TRBJ2-7; tentatively, D is TRBD2 (6 bases). The V end was cut by 0 bases, the J end by 1 base, with 8 bases between. Germline V gene sequence: CDR1 SGDLS, CDR2 YYNGEE. CDR3 length equals 14 residues. The DNA of the CDR3 is TGTGCCAGCAGCGTAGACGGGAGTTCCTACGAGCAGTACTTC. Its translation is CASSVDGSSYEQYF.

This clonotype was recorded a few times. The CDR3 sequence is CASTLEPTDTQYF. As DNA, the CDR3 is TGTGCCAGCACGCTAGAACCCACAGATACGCAGTATTTT. V is TRBV9 and J is TRBJ2-3; D call uncertain. The CDR3 covers 13 residues. V shed 6 bases and J shed 2 bases, with 10 bases lying between them. CDR1 is SGDLS and CDR2 is YYNGEE in the germline V gene.

This chain joins TRBV28 and TRBJ2-7, with 14 bases fitting TRBD2. This CDR3 has 15 residues. Germline V gene sequence: CDR1 MDHEN, CDR2 SYDVKM. V dropped 7 bases and J dropped 6; count of bases not matched to a gene: 8. The CDR3 sequence is CASTPGLAGVTEQYF. The DNA of the CDR3 is TGTGCCAGCACCCCGGGACTAGCGGGAGTAACCGAGCAGTACTTC.

The rearrangement joins TRBV19 to TRBJ1-1; tentative D call: TRBD1 (5 bases). V was clipped by 6 bases and J by 4 bases, with 12 bases between them. The V gene's germline CDR1 is LNHDA and CDR2 SQIVND (reference sequence). The CDR3 is 13 residues long. The CDR3 coding sequence is TGTGCCAGTAGGAGTGACACAGGCACTGAAGCTTTCTTT. Translating it yields CASRSDTGTEAFF.

Points on this clonotype: Sequence at one end of the junction differs from germline and may be a read error. The chain links TRBV30 to TRBJ2-7; 9 nucleotides agree with TRBD2. Germline V gene data show CDR1 as GTSNPN and CDR2 as SVGIG (reference sequence). This CDR3 has 12 amino acids. In DNA, the CDR3 is TGTTCCTGGGGACTAGCAGAGTACGAGCAGTACTTC. Residues: CSWGLAEYEQYF.

The rearrangement links TRBV6-2 or TRBV6-3 to TRBJ2-7, with TRBD1 matching over 7 bases. Unmatched junction bases numbered 9, after V lost 6 bases and J lost 4 bases. Per the germline V gene, CDR1 is MNHEY and CDR2 is SVGEGT. This CDR3 is 14 amino acids long. The CDR3 DNA follows: TGTGCCAGCAGATCGCCCGGGACAGCATACGAGCAGTACTTC. It translates to CASRSPGTAYEQYF.

This clonotype was detected many times. This rearrangement joins TRBV29-1 to TRBJ2-7; D call uncertain. The CDR3 is 10 amino acids. Germline lookup yields CDR1 SQVTM and CDR2 ANQGSEA. Trimming took off 7 bases at V and 4 bases at J, with 8 bases between the two ends. The CDR3 DNA reads as TGCAGCGCCCCCCTTTACGAGCAGTACTTC. Its protein is CSAPLYEQYF.

Remarks on this clonotype: Sequence at one end of the junction differs from germline and may be a read error. The chain has TRBV5-1 and TRBJ2-5; D is perhaps TRBD2 (5 bases). This CDR3 contains 13 residues. Germline CDR1 SGHRS, CDR2 YFSETQ. Here the CDR3 reads CASSSDQLGLYNF. For the CDR3, the DNA is TGCGCCAGCAGCTCGGACCAGCTCGGACTGTATAACTTC.

This clonotype was detected ten times or more. This chain uses TRBV12-3 or TRBV12-4 with TRBJ1-2; D perhaps matches TRBD1 (5 bases). Deletions cut 6 bases from V and 7 bases from J, with 9 bases between. This CDR3 is built from 11 residues. CDR3: CASSDRAGYTF. The CDR3 DNA reads as TGTGCCAGCAGCGACAGAGCTGGCTACACCTTC.

This clonotype was seen many times. The chain combines TRBV6-2 or TRBV6-3 with TRBJ1-1, with 10 bases aligning to TRBD1. The CDR3 consists of 17 residues. Germline-derived CDR1 and CDR2 are MNHEY and SVGEGT. The J segment lost 0 bases and the V segment lost 5 bases, leaving 9 bases of the junction unmatched. The CDR3 region has the DNA TGTGCCAGCAGTGCTACCGGGACAGGGGACTTGAACACTGAAGCTTTCTTT. This translates into CASSATGTGDLNTEAFF.

This clonotype was observed a handful of times. The rearrangement uses TRBV15 and TRBJ2-5; 9 nucleotides agree with TRBD2. The V and J ends lost 0 bases and 2 bases, in that order; junction bases with no gene match: 4. CDR3 size: 16 residues. Per the germline V gene, CDR1 is LNHNV and CDR2 is YYDKDF (reference sequence). The CDR3 nucleotides read TGTGCCACCAGCAGAGATAGTGCGGGAGGGCAAGAGACCCAGTACTTC. Translation: CATSRDSAGGQETQYF.

This clonotype was seen ten or more times. V gene TRBV11-2 combines with J gene TRBJ1-2; D call uncertain. Germline V CDR1 and CDR2: SGHAT, FQNNGV. CDR3 length: 13 amino acids. V gave up 5 bases and J gave up 4 bases, with 11 bases separating them. CDR3 protein: CASSDGGRYGYTF. In DNA form, the CDR3 reads TGTGCCAGCAGCGATGGAGGGCGCTATGGCTACACCTTC.

This chain joins TRBV13 and TRBJ1-2; D possibly corresponds to TRBD1 (6 bases). The CDR3 has 15 residues. Per germline, CDR1 PRHDT and CDR2 FYEKMQ (reference sequence). V lost 2 bases and J 3 bases, leaving 13 bases between the germline ends. The DNA for the CDR3 is TGTGCCAGCAGCTTAACGGGGGCAAGGGACTATGGCTACACCTTC. Amino acids: CASSLTGARDYGYTF.

V is TRBV18 and J is TRBJ2-1, with D possibly being TRBD2 (6 bases). The CDR3 has 15 amino acids. Germline assignment: CDR1 KGHSH and CDR2 LQKENI. Between the trimmed V and J ends, which lost 3 bases and 3 bases, there was a span of 12 bases. CDR3 protein: CASSPIGRYYNEQFF. CDR3 coding DNA: TGTGCCAGCTCACCCATAGGGAGGTACTACAATGAGCAGTTCTTC.

Comment on this clonotype: A much larger clone sits a single nucleotide away, making a read error possible. The chain couples TRBV24-1 to TRBJ2-1; tentative D call: TRBD2 (6 bases). This CDR3 is 15 amino acids long. V lost 10 bases, J lost 5 bases, and 20 bases lay in between. Germline values: CDR1 KGHDR, CDR2 SFDVKD. This CDR3 reads CATGVERDFHNEQFF. The CDR3 coding sequence is TGTGCCACGGGGGTTGAGAGGGACTTTCACAATGAGCAGTTCTTC.

This clonotype was detected many times. J is TRBJ1-5 and V is TRBV18, with D possibly matching TRBD1 (5 bases). The germline CDR1 and CDR2 sequences are KGHSH and LQKENI. Between the trimmed V and J ends, which lost 2 bases and 3 bases, there was a span of 14 bases. This CDR3 region has 16 residues. This CDR3 is CASSPRVQAVNQPQHF. The CDR3 nucleotides are TGTGCCAGCTCACCAAGAGTACAGGCGGTCAATCAGCCCCAGCATTTT.

This clonotype was counted at least ten times. The junction differs from germline at one of its ends, possibly a read error. The V gene is TRBV28, the J gene TRBJ2-7; D not certain. The CDR3 has 12 residues. In germline, CDR1 is MDHEN, CDR2 SYDVKM. The CDR3 nucleotides read TGCGCCAGCAGCTTGCTGGGGAACGAGCAGTACTTC. It specifies CASSLLGNEQYF.